This T cell receptor beta chain was sequenced in a study of early T cells in non-severe SARS-CoV-2 infection. Individual cDNA molecules received unique molecular identifiers during library preparation. TCRdb reprocessed the 5' RACE reads with MiXCR, giving one entry per CDR3 protein. The sample includes more than 65,000 distinct CDR3 sequences, roughly an eighth seen only once; the top ten take 3.9%. Germline V gene lookup returns CDR1 DFQATT and CDR2 SNEGSKA (reference sequence). V dropped 1 base and J dropped 4 bases, with 10 bases sitting between them. This CDR3 contains 14 residues. The chain employs TRBV20-1 and TRBJ2-2; maybe TRBD2 (5 bases). The sample consisted of whole blood. This TCR was recovered from an adult who was a healthcare worker with PCR-confirmed SARS-CoV-2 infection or an uninfected control (not recorded which). CDR3 amino acids: CSARGRQTTGELFF. CDR3 in DNA: TGCAGTGCTAGAGGGAGGCAGACCACCGGGGAGCTGTTTTTT.